This T cell receptor beta chain comes out of a study of regulatory dendritic cells for organ transplantation. Study in general: Monocytes received vitamin D3 on days 0 and 4, IL-10 on day 4.

Repertoires were generated with immunoSEQ multiplex PCR, while TCRdb's copy carries only in-frame clones and drops some. The sample holds roughly 12,000 clones, around three quarters seen once. This CDR3 contains 13 residues. Trimming at V came to 8 bases and at J to 9 bases, leaving 9 bases not matched to a gene. Germline values: CDR1 SNHLY, CDR2 FYNNEI. To note about this clone: Its antigen is currently unknown.

The study's findings and limits: Regulatory dendritic cells appeared to expand memory CD8+ clones less than mature ones. Of resting T cell subsets, memory CD8+ had the most alloreactive clonotypes.

Sorted subsets were CFSE-labeled and cultured approximately 5 days with allogeneic dendritic cells. Memory T cells were CD45RO+, naive were CD45RA+, sorted by FACS. Sequencing was done on a sample of naive CD4+ T cells from blood cultured with regulatory dendritic cells. The subset denotes: CD45RA+ naive T cells. The rearrangement uses TRBV2 and TRBJ2-1, with 8 bases identical to TRBD2. This receptor was identified in a human donor in good health. CDR3 loop: CASLRGGGGEQFF. As DNA, the CDR3 is TGTGCCAGCCTTCGGGGGGGCGGGGGTGAGCAGTTCTTC.